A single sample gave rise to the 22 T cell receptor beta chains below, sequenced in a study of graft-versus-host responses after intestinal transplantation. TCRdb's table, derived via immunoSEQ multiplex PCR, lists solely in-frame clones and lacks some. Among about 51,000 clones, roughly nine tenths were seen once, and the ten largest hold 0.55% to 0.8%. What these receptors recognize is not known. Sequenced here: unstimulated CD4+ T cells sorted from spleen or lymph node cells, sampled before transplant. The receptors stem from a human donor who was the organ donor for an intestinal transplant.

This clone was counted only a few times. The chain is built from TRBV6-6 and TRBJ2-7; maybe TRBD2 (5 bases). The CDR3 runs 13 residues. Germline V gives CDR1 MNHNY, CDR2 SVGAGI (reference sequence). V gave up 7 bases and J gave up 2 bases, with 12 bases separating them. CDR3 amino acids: CASKVAGPYEQYF. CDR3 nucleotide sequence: TGTGCCAGCAAGGTCGCGGGCCCCTACGAGCAGTACTTC.

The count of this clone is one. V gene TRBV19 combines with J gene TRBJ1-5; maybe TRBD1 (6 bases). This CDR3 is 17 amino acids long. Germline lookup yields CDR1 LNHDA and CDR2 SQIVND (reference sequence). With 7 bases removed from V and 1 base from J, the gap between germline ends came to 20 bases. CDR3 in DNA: TGTGCCAGTATTAGGTCCGGGCGGGGGGCGAGCAATCAGCCCCAGCATTTT. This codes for CASIRSGRGASNQPQHF.

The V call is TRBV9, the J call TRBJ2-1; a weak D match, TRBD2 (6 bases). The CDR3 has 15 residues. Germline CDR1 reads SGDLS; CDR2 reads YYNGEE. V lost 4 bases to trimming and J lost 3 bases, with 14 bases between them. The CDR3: CASSPRTTYYNEQFF. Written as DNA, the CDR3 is TGTGCCAGCAGCCCCCGGACTACATACTACAATGAGCAGTTCTTC.

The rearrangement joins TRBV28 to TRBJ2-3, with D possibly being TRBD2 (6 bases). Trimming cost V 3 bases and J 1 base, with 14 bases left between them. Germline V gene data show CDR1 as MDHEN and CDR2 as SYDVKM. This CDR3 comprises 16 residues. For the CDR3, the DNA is TGTGCCAGCAGTTTGGGCAGGGACTTCGGCACAGATACGCAGTATTTT. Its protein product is CASSLGRDFGTDTQYF.

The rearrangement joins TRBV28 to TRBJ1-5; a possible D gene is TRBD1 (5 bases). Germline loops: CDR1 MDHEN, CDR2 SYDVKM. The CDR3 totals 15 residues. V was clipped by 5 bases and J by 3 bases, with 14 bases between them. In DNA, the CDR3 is TGTGCCAGCAGTCCCCCAGACAGTCCCAATCAGCCCCAGCATTTT. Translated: CASSPPDSPNQPQHF.

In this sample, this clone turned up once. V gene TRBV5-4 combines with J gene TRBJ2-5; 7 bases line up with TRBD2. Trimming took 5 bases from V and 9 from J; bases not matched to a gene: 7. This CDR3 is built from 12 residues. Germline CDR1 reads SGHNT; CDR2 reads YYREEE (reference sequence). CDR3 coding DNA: TGTGCCAGCAGTACGCGGGGGTCGGCCCAGTACTTC. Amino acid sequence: CASSTRGSAQYF.

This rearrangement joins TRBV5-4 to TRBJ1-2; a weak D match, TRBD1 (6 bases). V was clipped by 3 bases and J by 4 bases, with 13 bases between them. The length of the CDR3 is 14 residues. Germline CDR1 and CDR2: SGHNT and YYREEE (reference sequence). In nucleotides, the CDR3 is TGTGCCAGCAGCTCCCGGGGGGGGGCCTATGGCTACACCTTC. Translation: CASSSRGGAYGYTF.

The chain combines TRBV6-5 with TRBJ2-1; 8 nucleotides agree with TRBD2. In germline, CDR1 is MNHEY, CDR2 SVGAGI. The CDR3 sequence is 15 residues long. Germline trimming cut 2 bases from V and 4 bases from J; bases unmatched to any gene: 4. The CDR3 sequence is CASSYRASGYNEQFF. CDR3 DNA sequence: TGTGCCAGCAGTTACAGAGCTAGCGGGTACAATGAGCAGTTCTTC.

The CDR3 protein is CASSESSRQPGVEQYF. The CDR3 nucleotides are TGTGCCAGCAGTGAATCCTCTAGGCAGCCGGGGGTGGAGCAGTACTTC. The chain joins TRBV6-1 to TRBJ2-7; a weak D match, TRBD2 (6 bases). This CDR3 contains 16 residues. Germline V lookup: CDR1 MNHNS, CDR2 SASEGT. V was trimmed by 2 bases and J by 7 bases, leaving 21 bases between them.

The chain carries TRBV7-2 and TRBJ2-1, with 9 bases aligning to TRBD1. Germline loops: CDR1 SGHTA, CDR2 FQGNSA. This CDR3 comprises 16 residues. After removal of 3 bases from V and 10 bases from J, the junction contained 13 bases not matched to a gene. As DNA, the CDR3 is TGTGCCAGCAGCTTGTCTTCCGGACAGGGGTTCGGGGAGCAGTTCTTC. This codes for CASSLSSGQGFGEQFF.

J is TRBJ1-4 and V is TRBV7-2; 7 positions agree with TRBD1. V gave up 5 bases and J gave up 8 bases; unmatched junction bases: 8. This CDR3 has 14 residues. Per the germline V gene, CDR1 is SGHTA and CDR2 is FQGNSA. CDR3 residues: CASSPDRVQEKLFF. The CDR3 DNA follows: TGTGCCAGCAGCCCTGACAGGGTTCAAGAAAAACTGTTTTTT.

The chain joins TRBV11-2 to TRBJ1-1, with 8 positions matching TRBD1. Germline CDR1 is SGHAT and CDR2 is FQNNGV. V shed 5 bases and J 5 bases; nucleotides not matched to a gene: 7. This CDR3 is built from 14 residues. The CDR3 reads CASSTDRERTEAFF. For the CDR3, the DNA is TGTGCCAGCAGCACGGACAGGGAGAGGACTGAAGCTTTCTTT.

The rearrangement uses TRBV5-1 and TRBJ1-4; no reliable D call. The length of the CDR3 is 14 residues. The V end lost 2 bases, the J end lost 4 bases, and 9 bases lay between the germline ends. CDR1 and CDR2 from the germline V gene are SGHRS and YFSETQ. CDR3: CASSLDTYNEKLFF. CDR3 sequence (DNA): TGCGCCAGCAGCTTAGACACCTATAATGAAAAACTGTTTTTT.

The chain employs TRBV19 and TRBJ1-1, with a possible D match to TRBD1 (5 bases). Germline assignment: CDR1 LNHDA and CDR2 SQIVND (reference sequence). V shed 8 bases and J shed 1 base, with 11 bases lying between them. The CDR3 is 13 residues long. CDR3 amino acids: CASVGRGNTEAFF. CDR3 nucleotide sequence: TGTGCCAGTGTGGGGAGGGGGAACACTGAAGCTTTCTTT. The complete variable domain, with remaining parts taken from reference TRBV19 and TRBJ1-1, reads DGGITQSPKYLFRKEGQNVTLSCEQNLNHDAMYWYRQDPGQGLRLIYYSQIVNDFQKGDIAEGYSVSREKKESFPLTVTSAQKNPTAFYLCASVGRGNTEAFFGQGTRLTVV.

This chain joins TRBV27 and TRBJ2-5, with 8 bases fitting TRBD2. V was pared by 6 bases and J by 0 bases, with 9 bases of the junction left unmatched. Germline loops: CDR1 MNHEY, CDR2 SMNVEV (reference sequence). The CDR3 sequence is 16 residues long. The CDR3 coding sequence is TGTGCCAGCAGCCCTACTAGCGGAGACTACCAAGAGACCCAGTACTTC. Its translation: CASSPTSGDYQETQYF.

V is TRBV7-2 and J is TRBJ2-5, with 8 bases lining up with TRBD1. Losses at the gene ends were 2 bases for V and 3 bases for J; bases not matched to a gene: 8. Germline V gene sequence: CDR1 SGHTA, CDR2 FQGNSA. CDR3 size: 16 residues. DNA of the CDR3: TGTGCCAGCAGCTTACTAATCGGACAGGGTGAAGAGACCCAGTACTTC. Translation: CASSLLIGQGEETQYF.

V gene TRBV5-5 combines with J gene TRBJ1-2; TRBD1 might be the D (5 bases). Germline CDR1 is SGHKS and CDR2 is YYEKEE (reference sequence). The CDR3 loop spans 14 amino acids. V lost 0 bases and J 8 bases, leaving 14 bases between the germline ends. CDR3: CASSLGWDSGGYTF. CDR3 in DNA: TGTGCCAGCAGCTTGGGTTGGGACTCCGGCGGCTACACCTTC.

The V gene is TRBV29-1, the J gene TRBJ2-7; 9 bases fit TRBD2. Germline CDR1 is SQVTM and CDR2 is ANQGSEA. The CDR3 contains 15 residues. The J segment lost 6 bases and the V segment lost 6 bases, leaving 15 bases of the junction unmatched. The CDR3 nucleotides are TGCAGCGTGGGCCGGCGGGCGGGAGGGCAAGGCGAGCAGTACTTC. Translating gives CSVGRRAGGQGEQYF.

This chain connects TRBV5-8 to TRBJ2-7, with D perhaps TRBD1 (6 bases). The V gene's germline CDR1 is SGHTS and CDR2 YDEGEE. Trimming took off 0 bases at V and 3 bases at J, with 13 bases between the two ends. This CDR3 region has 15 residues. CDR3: CASSLGPGHLYEQYF. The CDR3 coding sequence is TGTGCCAGCAGCTTGGGTCCGGGACACCTCTACGAGCAGTACTTC.

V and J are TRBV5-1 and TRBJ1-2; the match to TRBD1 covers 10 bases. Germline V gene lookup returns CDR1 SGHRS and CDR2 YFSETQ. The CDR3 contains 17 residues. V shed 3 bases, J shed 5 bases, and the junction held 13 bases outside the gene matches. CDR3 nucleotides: TGCGCCAGCAGCTCTGACAGGGGGCTCCTCGGAGGGTATGGCTACACCTTC. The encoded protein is CASSSDRGLLGGYGYTF.

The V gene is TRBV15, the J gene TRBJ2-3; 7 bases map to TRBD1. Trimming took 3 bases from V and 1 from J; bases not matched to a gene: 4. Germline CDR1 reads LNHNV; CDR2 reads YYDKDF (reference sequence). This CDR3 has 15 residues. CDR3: CATSSNDRGTDTQYF. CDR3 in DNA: TGTGCCACCAGCAGCAACGACAGGGGCACAGATACGCAGTATTTT.

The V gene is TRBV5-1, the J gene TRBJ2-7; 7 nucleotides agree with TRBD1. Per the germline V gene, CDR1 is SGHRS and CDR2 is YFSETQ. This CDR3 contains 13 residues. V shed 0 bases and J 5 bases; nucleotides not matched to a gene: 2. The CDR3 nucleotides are TGCGCCAGCAGCTTGGGGGACAGAGACGAGCAGTACTTC. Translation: CASSLGDRDEQYF.